A selection of T cell receptor beta chains follows, all from one sample in a study of CD8 T cells in Susac syndrome. TCRdb itself ran the immunoSEQ multiplex PCR reads through MiXCR, one entry per CDR3 protein. Among about 120,000 distinct CDR3 sequences listed, roughly 92% were seen once. Sample: CD8+ T cells from PBMCs. These receptors were taken from a human donor in good health. CDR3s leave out the opening cysteine and the closing phenylalanine or tryptophan. Clone size is given for some rows only: seen once, a few or many times, or a class if the clone is expanded.

V gene: TRBV30; clone size: -; CDR3 length: 11; J gene: TRBJ1-2; CDR3 protein: AWSDSSLYGYT
V gene: TRBV7-3; clone size: once; CDR3 length: 14; J gene: TRBJ2-5; CDR3 protein: ASSFSGTSGVETQY
V gene: TRBV12-3/TRBV12-4; clone size: -; CDR3 length: 15; J gene: TRBJ2-2; CDR3 protein: ASSHVLGQGFTGELF
V gene: TRBV6-2/TRBV6-3; clone size: -; CDR3 length: 12; J gene: TRBJ2-7; CDR3 protein: ASSLPGQNYEQY
V gene: TRBV7-9; clone size: -; CDR3 length: 12; J gene: TRBJ2-2; CDR3 protein: ASSSGDLSGELF
V gene: TRBV7-2; clone size: -; CDR3 length: 14; J gene: TRBJ2-1; CDR3 protein: ASSARTGRRNNEQF
V gene: TRBV13; clone size: -; CDR3 length: 10; J gene: TRBJ1-1; CDR3 protein: ASSLGQVEAF
V gene: TRBV5-1; clone size: -; CDR3 length: 15; J gene: TRBJ2-1; CDR3 protein: ASSLGTSSGNYNEQF
V gene: TRBV7-8; clone size: -; CDR3 length: 16; J gene: TRBJ2-2; CDR3 protein: ASSLTVVGQGSAGELF
V gene: TRBV29-1; clone size: once; CDR3 length: 11; J gene: TRBJ2-1; CDR3 protein: STGQDSYNEQF
V gene: TRBV29-1; clone size: -; CDR3 length: 13; J gene: TRBJ1-4; CDR3 protein: SAWGAGATNEKLF
V gene: TRBV5-5; clone size: -; CDR3 length: 15; J gene: TRBJ1-4; CDR3 protein: ASSLRQGQATNEKLF
V gene: TRBV7-9; clone size: -; CDR3 length: 13; J gene: TRBJ2-3; CDR3 protein: ASSLQGATSDTQY
V gene: TRBV7-2; clone size: -; CDR3 length: 12; J gene: TRBJ2-7; CDR3 protein: ASSFMGSMYEQY